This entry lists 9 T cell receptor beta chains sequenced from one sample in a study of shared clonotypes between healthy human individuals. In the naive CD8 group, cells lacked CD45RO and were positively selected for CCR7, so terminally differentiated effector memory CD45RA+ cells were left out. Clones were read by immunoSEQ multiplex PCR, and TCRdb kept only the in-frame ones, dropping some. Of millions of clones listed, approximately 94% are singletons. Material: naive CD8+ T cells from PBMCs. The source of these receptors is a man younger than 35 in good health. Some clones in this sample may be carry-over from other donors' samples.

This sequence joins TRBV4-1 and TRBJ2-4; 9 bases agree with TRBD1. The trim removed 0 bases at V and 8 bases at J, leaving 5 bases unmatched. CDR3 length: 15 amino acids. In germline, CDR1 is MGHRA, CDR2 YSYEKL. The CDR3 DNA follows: TGCGCCAGCAGCCAAGAACAGGGGGCGATAGACATTCAGTACTTC. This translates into CASSQEQGAIDIQYF.

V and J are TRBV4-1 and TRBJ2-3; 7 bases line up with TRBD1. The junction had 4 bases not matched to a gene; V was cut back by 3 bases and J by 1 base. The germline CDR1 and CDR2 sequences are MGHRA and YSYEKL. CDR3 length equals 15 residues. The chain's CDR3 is CASSHPGGGTDTQYF. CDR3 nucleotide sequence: TGCGCCAGCAGCCATCCAGGGGGTGGCACAGATACGCAGTATTTT.

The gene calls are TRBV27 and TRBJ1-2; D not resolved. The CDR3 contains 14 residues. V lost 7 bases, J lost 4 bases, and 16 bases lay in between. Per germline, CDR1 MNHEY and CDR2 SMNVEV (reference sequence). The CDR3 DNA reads TGTGCCAGCAAACCAGGACGGACGACCTATGGCTACACCTTC. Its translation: CASKPGRTTYGYTF.

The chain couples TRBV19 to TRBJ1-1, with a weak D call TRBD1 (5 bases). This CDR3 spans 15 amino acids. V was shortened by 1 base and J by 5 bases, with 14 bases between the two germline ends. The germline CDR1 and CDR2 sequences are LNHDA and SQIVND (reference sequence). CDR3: CASSIGKQGTTEAFF. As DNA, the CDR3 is TGTGCCAGTAGTATAGGGAAGCAGGGTACAACTGAAGCTTTCTTT.

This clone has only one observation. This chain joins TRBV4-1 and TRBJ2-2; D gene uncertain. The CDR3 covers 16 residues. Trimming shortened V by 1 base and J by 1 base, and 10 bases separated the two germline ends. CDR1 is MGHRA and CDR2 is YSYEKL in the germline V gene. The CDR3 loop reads CASSQVGSGNTGELFF. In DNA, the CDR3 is TGCGCCAGCAGCCAAGTCGGGTCAGGGAACACCGGGGAGCTGTTTTTT.

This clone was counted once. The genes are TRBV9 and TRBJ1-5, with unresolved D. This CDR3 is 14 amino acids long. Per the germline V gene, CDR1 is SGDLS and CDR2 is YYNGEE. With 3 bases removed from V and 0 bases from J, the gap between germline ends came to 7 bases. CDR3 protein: CASSETVSNQPQHF. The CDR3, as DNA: TGTGCCAGCAGCGAGACGGTTAGCAATCAGCCCCAGCATTTT.

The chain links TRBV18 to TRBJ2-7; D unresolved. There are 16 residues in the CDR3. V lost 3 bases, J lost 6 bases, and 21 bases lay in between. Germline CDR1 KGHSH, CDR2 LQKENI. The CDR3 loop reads CASSPEPTHLAFEQYF. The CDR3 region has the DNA TGTGCCAGCTCACCTGAACCGACTCATTTGGCATTCGAGCAGTACTTC.

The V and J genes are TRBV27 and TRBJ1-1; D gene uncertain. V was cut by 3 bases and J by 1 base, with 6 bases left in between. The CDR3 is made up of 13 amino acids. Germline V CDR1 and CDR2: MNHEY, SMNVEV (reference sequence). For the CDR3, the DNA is TGTGCCAGCAGTTTTTCGACGAACACTGAAGCTTTCTTT. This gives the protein CASSFSTNTEAFF.

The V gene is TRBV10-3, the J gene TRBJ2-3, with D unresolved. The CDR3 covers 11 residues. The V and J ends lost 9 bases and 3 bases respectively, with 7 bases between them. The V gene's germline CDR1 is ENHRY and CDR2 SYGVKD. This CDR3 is CAILGTDTQYF. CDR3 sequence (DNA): TGTGCCATTCTGGGGACAGATACGCAGTATTTT.